These 18 T cell receptor beta chains originate from one sample sequenced in a study of cytomegalovirus exposure and HLA in healthy donors. With 60 Vbeta and 13 Jbeta primers, the PCR was carried out. Sequenced by immunoSEQ multiplex PCR; TCRdb stores in-frame clones only, minus some. The ten top clones account for over 2%, within a sample of about 58,000 clones. Sample: PBMCs. The origin of the receptors is a woman between 18 and 30 years old in good health and CMV-seronegative.

The chain carries TRBV5-1 and TRBJ2-3; D is possibly TRBD2 (6 bases). This CDR3 has 16 amino acids. The germline gives CDR1 SGHRS, CDR2 YFSETQ. V was pared by 1 base and J by 2 bases, with 14 bases between. This chain's CDR3 is CASSLSGRGNTDTQYF. CDR3 bases: TGCGCCAGCAGCTTGAGCGGGCGGGGAAACACAGATACGCAGTATTTT.

The rearrangement uses TRBV4-2 and TRBJ1-1; D ambiguous. Trimming took 5 bases from V and 1 from J, leaving 11 bases between them. Per germline, CDR1 LGHNA and CDR2 YNFKEQ. The CDR3 extends over 14 amino acids. The CDR3 spells CASSFEVRNTEAFF. CDR3 in DNA: TGTGCCAGCAGCTTCGAGGTACGGAACACTGAAGCTTTCTTT.

The CDR3 sequence: CASMVRGSSTGELFF. CDR3 nucleotide sequence: TGTGCCAGCATGGTTAGGGGCTCAAGCACCGGGGAGCTGTTTTTT. The J gene is TRBJ2-2, the V gene TRBV6-6; possibly TRBD1 for D (5 bases). This CDR3 region has 15 residues. Germline CDR1 and CDR2: MNHNY and SVGAGI (reference sequence). V was shortened by 7 bases and J by 4 bases, with 16 bases between the two germline ends.

V usage is TRBV7-3 and J usage is TRBJ1-1; possible D gene TRBD1, 6 bases. V gave up 4 bases and J gave up 2 bases, with 11 bases separating them. The CDR3 is made up of 14 amino acids. CDR1 SGHTA and CDR2 FQGTGA come from the germline V gene. The CDR3 region has the DNA TGTGCCAGCAGCTCGAACAGGGAAAACACTGAAGCTTTCTTT. It translates to CASSSNRENTEAFF.

The rearrangement joins TRBV6-5 to TRBJ1-2, with 9 positions matching TRBD1. The ends lost 2 bases at V and 7 bases at J; junction bases unmatched: 8. This CDR3 has 15 amino acids. CDR1 and CDR2 from the germline V gene are MNHEY and SVGAGI. CDR3 sequence reads: CASSYGNRGRLGYTF. The CDR3 DNA sequence: TGTGCCAGCAGTTACGGAAACAGGGGGCGGCTTGGCTACACCTTC.

The chain links TRBV7-6 to TRBJ2-1; 10 nucleotides align to TRBD2. There are 16 residues in the CDR3. Germline assignment: CDR1 SGHVS and CDR2 FNYEAQ. V lost 5 bases, J lost 7 bases, and 11 bases stayed unmatched. CDR3 DNA: TGTGCCAGCAGCCTTGAAAGCGGGAGGGCGTGGAATGAGCAGTTCTTC. Residues: CASSLESGRAWNEQFF. Supplemented by reference TRBV7-6 and TRBJ2-1, the full variable domain reads GAGVSQSPRYKVTKRGQDVALRCDPISGHVSLYWYRQALGQGPEFLTYFNYEAQQDKSGLPNDRFSAERPEGSISTLTIQRTEQRDSAMYRCASSLESGRAWNEQFFGPGTRLTVL.

This chain joins TRBV4-1 and TRBJ1-5, with D possibly being TRBD1 (5 bases). The germline V gene encodes CDR1 MGHRA and CDR2 YSYEKL. The ends were cut back, 4 bases at V and 2 bases at J, with 15 bases in the middle. This CDR3 spans 16 amino acids. DNA for the CDR3: TGCGCCAGCAGCCCAAGAGCCGGGGGAGGCAATCAGCCCCAGCATTTT. Translation gives CASSPRAGGGNQPQHF.

The chain links TRBV6-5 to TRBJ2-1; TRBD1 aligns across 11 bases. V trimming: 2 bases; J trimming: 10 bases; junction bases outside the gene matches: 7. This CDR3 is built from 15 residues. Germline V gene sequence: CDR1 MNHEY, CDR2 SVGAGI. CDR3 DNA sequence: TGTGCCAGCAGTTACGGGACAGGGGGACAATACGAGCAGTTCTTC. The encoded protein is CASSYGTGGQYEQFF.

The chain combines TRBV5-1 with TRBJ1-1; D possibly corresponds to TRBD1 (6 bases). V lost 0 bases and J 5 bases, leaving 14 bases between the germline ends. The germline V gene encodes CDR1 SGHRS and CDR2 YFSETQ. The CDR3 is 15 amino acids. The CDR3 loop is CASSLARPRGTEAFF. DNA of the CDR3: TGCGCCAGCAGCTTGGCCAGACCTAGGGGGACTGAAGCTTTCTTT.

The rearrangement links TRBV29-1 to TRBJ2-7; 11 nucleotides line up with TRBD1. The CDR3 contains 15 residues. Germline CDR1 SQVTM, CDR2 ANQGSEA. The V and J ends lost 2 bases and 1 base, in that order; junction bases with no gene match: 4. The CDR3 DNA is TGCAGCGTTGAATACGGGACAGGGGGGTCCTACGAGCAGTACTTC. It yields the protein CSVEYGTGGSYEQYF.

The chain recombines TRBV28 with TRBJ2-7; 9 bases are a match to TRBD2. Germline trimming cut 7 bases from V and 6 bases from J; bases unmatched to any gene: 13. Germline V gives CDR1 MDHEN, CDR2 SYDVKM. This CDR3 has 15 residues. The CDR3 region is CASTHRAGGVREQYF. CDR3 DNA: TGTGCCAGCACACACCGCGCGGGAGGGGTTCGCGAGCAGTACTTC.

The chain employs TRBV5-1 and TRBJ2-1; D might be TRBD2 (5 bases). Germline V gene lookup returns CDR1 SGHRS and CDR2 YFSETQ. CDR3 length: 17 amino acids. Trimming stripped 5 bases from V and 12 bases from J, with 30 bases between. CDR3 sequence (DNA): TGCGCCAGCAGTTTTGGCCGGGAAGCCCACCACCGGTGGGGGCAGTTCTTC. As protein: CASSFGREAHHRWGQFF.

V usage is TRBV29-1 and J usage is TRBJ2-1; 8 nucleotides line up with TRBD1. V was clipped by 7 bases and J by 4 bases; unmatched bases: 9. Germline V gene data show CDR1 as SQVTM and CDR2 as ANQGSEA. CDR3 length equals 14 residues. The CDR3 region is CSATGTGTYNEQFF. As DNA, the CDR3 is TGCAGCGCGACCGGGACAGGAACATACAATGAGCAGTTCTTC.

The V gene is TRBV19, the J gene TRBJ1-4; D is perhaps TRBD1 (5 bases). Germline assignment: CDR1 LNHDA and CDR2 SQIVND (reference sequence). The V end was cut by 1 base, the J end by 3 bases, with 12 bases between. The CDR3 length is 16 residues. DNA of the CDR3: TGTGCCAGTAGTATAGCCTCAGGGCTCGCTAATGAAAAACTGTTTTTT. Translation gives CASSIASGLANEKLFF.

The rearrangement links TRBV19 to TRBJ1-1; TRBD1 is a possible D gene (6 bases). This CDR3 is built from 15 residues. Trimming removed 6 bases from V and 4 bases from J, with 18 bases in between. Looked up from germline, CDR1 is LNHDA and CDR2 is SQIVND (reference sequence). The CDR3 region is CASRPGHAFFTEAFF. CDR3 nucleotides: TGTGCCAGTAGACCGGGACACGCGTTCTTCACTGAAGCTTTCTTT. The full variable domain, rest sourced from reference TRBV19 and TRBJ1-1, is DGGITQSPKYLFRKEGQNVTLSCEQNLNHDAMYWYRQDPGQGLRLIYYSQIVNDFQKGDIAEGYSVSREKKESFPLTVTSAQKNPTAFYLCASRPGHAFFTEAFFGQGTRLTVV.

This rearrangement joins TRBV2 to TRBJ1-4, with a possible D match to TRBD1 (6 bases). In germline, CDR1 is SNHLY, CDR2 FYNNEI. The V end was cut by 5 bases, the J end by 4 bases, with 8 bases between. This CDR3 has 13 residues. CDR3 sequence: CASSTGYNEKLFF. For the CDR3, the DNA is TGTGCCAGCAGTACAGGGTATAATGAAAAACTGTTTTTT.

The chain couples TRBV14 to TRBJ1-1, with TRBD1 matching over 7 bases. Germline V gene data show CDR1 as SGHDN and CDR2 as FVKESK. J lost 5 bases, V lost 4 bases, and 7 bases had no gene match. The CDR3 extends over 14 amino acids. CDR3 DNA sequence: TGTGCCAGCAGCCCTACACAGGGGCGGACTGAAGCTTTCTTT. It specifies CASSPTQGRTEAFF.

This rearrangement joins TRBV5-1 to TRBJ1-1; D unresolved. The germline V and J ends were trimmed by 4 bases and 0 bases, with 10 bases remaining between them. Germline V gene lookup returns CDR1 SGHRS and CDR2 YFSETQ. CDR3 size: 14 residues. DNA for the CDR3: TGCGCCAGCAGCCTAGATCCGATGAACACTGAAGCTTTCTTT. Protein: CASSLDPMNTEAFF.